This T cell receptor beta chain stems from a study of a mutant IDH1 vaccine in newly diagnosed glioma. The wider study: The therapy given earlier, which was standard therapy, consisted of radiotherapy, temozolomide, or both, and most of the patients received both.

To note about this clone: The antigen is undetermined.

Sequenced by immunoSEQ multiplex PCR; TCRdb stores in-frame clones only, minus some. The table lists 41,000 or so clones, under 80% of them singletons. Trimming shortened V by 5 bases and J by 2 bases, and 18 bases separated the two germline ends. The CDR3 is 16 amino acids. Germline loops: CDR1 SEHNR, CDR2 FQNEAQ (reference sequence). Specified time point: week 23, last vaccination. All doses held 300 ug of mutant IDH1 20-mer peptide, with topical imiquimod. New astrocytomas of WHO grade 3 or 4 that were IDH1-mutant and ATRX-lost were found in the donors. Source: PBMCs, taken from a glioma patient whose treatment included an IDH1 peptide vaccine. This TCR was recovered from a woman between 40 and 55 years old with glioma. Some clones in this sample may be carry-over from other donors' samples. The chain carries TRBV7-9 and TRBJ1-1, with D perhaps matching TRBD1 (6 bases). The chain's CDR3 is CASSPRGGQLNTEAFF. CDR3 nucleotides: TGTGCCAGCAGCCCCCGAGGAGGACAGCTCAACACTGAAGCTTTCTTT.